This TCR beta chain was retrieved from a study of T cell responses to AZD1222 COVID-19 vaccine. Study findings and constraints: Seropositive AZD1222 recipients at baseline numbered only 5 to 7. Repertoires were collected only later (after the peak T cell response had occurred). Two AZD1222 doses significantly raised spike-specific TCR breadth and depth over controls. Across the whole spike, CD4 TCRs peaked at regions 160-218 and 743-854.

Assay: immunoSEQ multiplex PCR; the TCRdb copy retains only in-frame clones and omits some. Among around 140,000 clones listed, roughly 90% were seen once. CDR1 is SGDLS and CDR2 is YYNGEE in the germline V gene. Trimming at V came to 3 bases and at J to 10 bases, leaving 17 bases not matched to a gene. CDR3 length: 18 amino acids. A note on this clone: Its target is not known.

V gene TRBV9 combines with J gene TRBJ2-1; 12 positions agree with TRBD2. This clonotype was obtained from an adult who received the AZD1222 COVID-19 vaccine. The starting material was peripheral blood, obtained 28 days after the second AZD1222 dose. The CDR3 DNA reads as TGTGCCAGCAGCGGGCTGGGACTAGCGGGTAATGGTATGGAGGAGCAGTTCTTC. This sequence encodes CASSGLGLAGNGMEEQFF.